The subject of this entry is one T cell receptor (beta chain). Its cognate antigen is unknown. CDR1 and CDR2 (germline): SGHKS, YYEKEE (reference sequence). Trimming stripped 3 bases from V and 4 bases from J, with 7 bases between. CDR3 size: 12 residues. This sample is drawn from a study of cytomegalovirus exposure and HLA in healthy donors. This PCR relied on a set of 60 Vbeta primers and 13 Jbeta primers. The protocol was immunoSEQ multiplex PCR, while the TCRdb copy is restricted to in-frame clones and leaves out a portion. The sample holds around 96,000 clones; approximately 80% are singletons and the top ten take 2% to 2.5%. Whole-study results and caveats: Association of some 18,000 TCR beta sequences with HLA alleles was found at 0.05 false discovery rate in a later analysis.

The sample comprised PBMCs. This TCR derives from a man between 18 and 29 years old in good health and CMV-seronegative. The rearrangement joins TRBV5-5 to TRBJ1-2; D possibly corresponds to TRBD1 (5 bases). Here the CDR3 DNA reads TGTGCCAGCAGCTCCGACAGCTATGGCTACACCTTC. Protein product: CASSSDSYGYTF.